This T cell receptor beta chain was sequenced during a study of blood T cell repertoires in COVID-19. Authors' data handling: The authors estimated nucleated cell counts from reference gene primer amplification. Some clones are missing from TCRdb's copy, which holds only in-frame ones; the method was immunoSEQ multiplex PCR. That table gives V, J and clone size, and the DNA gave D and trimming. The sample lists 250,000 to 400,000 clones; 88% were seen once. In Seattle, patients joined the study during active infection and were tracked longitudinally. The CDR3 runs to 12 residues. CDR1 and CDR2 (germline): SGDLS, YYNGEE. Trimming removed 2 bases from V and 13 bases from J, with 14 bases in between.

The chain joins TRBV9 to TRBJ2-3; D perhaps matches TRBD2 (7 bases). The sequenced sample consisted of peripheral blood. This receptor was taken from a woman aged 25 to 45 with COVID-19, enrolled during active disease. CDR3 protein: CASSVSGGPEYF. The CDR3 DNA is TGTGCCAGCAGCGTCTCGGGGGGCCCTGAGTATTTT.